Below are 8 T cell receptor beta chains sequenced from a single sample in a study of T-cell memory formation after mild COVID-19 (dated by TCRdb to about 2021). Libraries were made using 5' RACE. Sequencing was performed on an Illumina NovaSeq 6000. The public reads were run again by TCRdb, first through fastp at Q25 and then through MiXCR, and only productive beta chains were kept. All rows with the same CDR3 protein become a single entry with the most common DNA and genes. This sample lists about 350,000 distinct CDR3 sequences; roughly an eighth were detected once. Clones ranked in the top ten supply 22% of the sample. The specimen sequenced was PBMCs or a T cell subset sorted from them (not recorded which). All receptors come from a man between 18 and 35 years old who had mild COVID-19 (a few samples of this study predate the infection). The sample titles of this study are shuffled in the database, so cell type and time point are left out; the donor was told from shared clones.

This clonotype was observed a handful of times. J is TRBJ2-7 and V is TRBV7-2; 7 bases are a match to TRBD1. V was clipped by 5 bases and J by 6 bases; unmatched bases: 13. This CDR3 region has 15 residues. Germline V CDR1 and CDR2: SGHTA, FQGNSA. CDR3 amino acids: CASSPDGTDLREQYF. As DNA, the CDR3 is TGTGCCAGCAGCCCGGACGGGACAGACCTACGCGAGCAGTACTTC.

The CDR3, as DNA: TGTGCCAGCAGCGCGGGACAGGGTCGCGGCTACACCTTC. This gives the protein CASSAGQGRGYTF. The chain links TRBV2 to TRBJ1-2; 9 nucleotides match TRBD1. Unmatched junction bases numbered 7, after V lost 6 bases and J lost 8 bases. The germline V gene encodes CDR1 SNHLY and CDR2 FYNNEI. CDR3 length: 13 residues.

This clonotype was counted between two and nine times. The chain joins TRBV20-1 to TRBJ1-1, with no clear D. Trimming left V 5 bases short and J 7 bases short, with 11 bases between. This CDR3 region has 11 residues. Germline-derived CDR1 and CDR2 are DFQATT and SNEGSKA (reference sequence). This CDR3 reads CSAGFFGEAFF. CDR3 bases: TGCAGTGCTGGGTTTTTTGGTGAAGCTTTCTTT.

This rearrangement joins TRBV4-2 to TRBJ2-1; TRBD2 matches at 10 bases. V lost 11 bases to trimming and J lost 9 bases; unmatched junction nucleotides: 16. The CDR3 extends over 15 amino acids. CDR1 and CDR2 from the germline V gene are LGHNA and YNFKEQ. CDR3 DNA: TGTGCCTCAACCTCCGGGACTAGCGCCAATGGTGAGCAGTTCTTC. Amino acid sequence: CASTSGTSANGEQFF.

This clonotype appeared a few times. V usage is TRBV20-1 and J usage is TRBJ1-1; TRBD1 aligns across 7 bases. The CDR3 has 12 amino acids. Germline V gene data show CDR1 as DFQATT and CDR2 as SNEGSKA (reference sequence). CDR3 amino acids: CSPRGIDTEAFF. The DNA for the CDR3 is TGCAGCCCCAGGGGGATCGACACTGAAGCTTTCTTT.

The genes are TRBV6-6 and TRBJ1-2, with 9 bases fitting TRBD1. The CDR3 runs 15 residues. V lost 3 bases to trimming and J lost 6 bases; unmatched junction nucleotides: 8. Germline loops: CDR1 MNHNY, CDR2 SVGAGI (reference sequence). Here the CDR3 reads CASSYQTGTGNGYTF. The CDR3 region has the DNA TGTGCCAGCAGTTATCAGACCGGGACAGGGAATGGCTACACCTTC.

Note on this clonotype: One base away lies a much larger clone, so this may be a sequencing read error. V gene TRBV5-1 combines with J gene TRBJ2-7; tentative D call: TRBD1 (7 bases). Trimming cost V 4 bases and J 6 bases, with 17 bases left between them. Germline V gene lookup returns CDR1 SGHRS and CDR2 YFSETQ. CDR3 length: 14 amino acids. In DNA form, the CDR3 reads TGCGCCAGCAGCCCCGGCGGGACAGTCTCCGAGCAGTACGTC. Amino acid sequence: CASSPGGTVSEQYV.

This clonotype was recorded a few times. This chain uses TRBV20-1 with TRBJ1-4; no clear D gene. CDR1 is DFQATT and CDR2 is SNEGSKA in the germline V gene (reference sequence). V lost 2 bases to trimming and J lost 7 bases, with 11 bases between them. The CDR3 is 13 amino acids. In DNA form, the CDR3 reads TGCAGTGCTAGATCAGGCCCCCGTGAAAAACTGTTTTTT. Translation gives CSARSGPREKLFF.